The 15 T cell receptor beta chains listed next were all sequenced from one sample in a study of immune cell composition in non-small cell lung cancer. Normal lung was sampled as far from the tumour as possible, at least 3 cm. Assay used: immunoSEQ multiplex PCR; TCRdb lists only in-frame clones, some missing. The sample has approximately 6,800 clones, approximately 80% seen once; the top ten hold approximately 6.3%. The material sequenced was non-adjacent lung tissue. The receptor set was obtained from a human donor with non-small cell lung cancer.

As DNA, the CDR3 is TGCGCCAGCAGCTCGGGACAGGGGGCGATTTTGACCGGCTCACCCCTCCACTTT. Translating it yields CASSSGQGAILTGSPLHF. The rearrangement joins TRBV5-1 to TRBJ1-6; 12 nucleotides match TRBD1. In germline, CDR1 is SGHRS, CDR2 YFSETQ. The CDR3 has 18 amino acids. V trimming: 3 bases; J trimming: 10 bases; junction bases outside the gene matches: 14.

By sample share, this clone is medium-sized. The chain has TRBV2 and TRBJ1-6, with D tentatively TRBD1 (6 bases). Germline CDR1 is SNHLY and CDR2 is FYNNEI. The CDR3 has 14 residues. The V and J ends lost 5 bases and 7 bases respectively, with 12 bases between them. DNA for the CDR3: TGTGCCAGCAGTAGACAGGCCCGAAATTCACCCCTCCACTTT. Translation gives CASSRQARNSPLHF.

This rearrangement joins TRBV7-2 to TRBJ2-5, with a possible D match to TRBD1 (5 bases). Germline CDR1 is SGHTA and CDR2 is FQGNSA. The CDR3 runs 12 residues. V lost 4 bases and J lost 5, with 8 bases in between. CDR3 protein: CASSSGWETQYF. The CDR3 nucleotides read TGTGCCAGCAGCTCAGGGTGGGAGACCCAGTACTTC.

As regards this clone: One end of the junction fails to match germline, which may point to a read error. Written as DNA, the CDR3 is TGTGCCAGCAGCTACTCGGACACGACTCAGTATACGCAGTATTTT. Translation gives CASSYSDTTQYTQYF. V gene TRBV6-5 combines with J gene TRBJ2-3; a possible D gene is TRBD1 (5 bases). CDR3 length: 15 residues. CDR1 and CDR2 from the germline V gene are MNHEY and SVGAGI.

There are a few counts of this clone. This sequence joins TRBV4-3 and TRBJ2-7; maybe TRBD2 (6 bases). The CDR3 extends over 17 amino acids. Germline loops: CDR1 LGHNA, CDR2 YSLEER. V lost 1 base, J lost 2 bases, and 18 bases lay in between. The CDR3 coding sequence is TGCGCCAGCAGCCAAGCGTTGGCTGCGGGGAGAACCTACGAGCAGTACTTC. Its translation: CASSQALAAGRTYEQYF.

This clone showed up just a few times. This chain connects TRBV7-2 to TRBJ2-3, with TRBD2 matching over 7 bases. This CDR3 comprises 16 residues. Trimming took 1 base from V and 3 from J; bases not matched to a gene: 7. CDR1 and CDR2 from the germline V gene are SGHTA and FQGNSA. This CDR3 reads CASSLVGGGPTDTQYF. Here the CDR3 DNA reads TGTGCCAGCAGCTTAGTGGGGGGAGGGCCTACAGATACGCAGTATTTT.

Turning to this clone: A junction end diverges from the germline sequence, so it may reflect a read error. The chain joins TRBV6-5 to TRBJ1-1; D not certain. This CDR3 region has 15 residues. From germline, CDR1 is MNHEY and CDR2 SVGAGI. The chain's CDR3 is CASNYSHRSSTEAFF. The DNA for the CDR3 is TGTGCCAGCAATTACTCCCACCGGAGCAGCACTGAAGCTTTCTTT.

This clone was detected only once. The chain has TRBV2 and TRBJ1-2; D possibly corresponds to TRBD1 (6 bases). The CDR3 is 13 amino acids. With 8 bases removed from V and 9 bases from J, the gap between germline ends came to 19 bases. CDR1 SNHLY and CDR2 FYNNEI come from the germline V gene. The CDR3 bases are TGTGCCAGCTTCCGACAGGTATCTATGAGCTACACCTTC. Translated, it gives CASFRQVSMSYTF.

This chain links TRBV5-1 with TRBJ1-4; maybe TRBD1 (6 bases). Looked up from germline, CDR1 is SGHRS and CDR2 is YFSETQ. Trimming pared 4 bases from V and 0 bases from J, leaving 13 bases between. The CDR3 has 16 amino acids. DNA of the CDR3: TGCGCCAGCAGCCCTCGGGGGGCGGCAACTAATGAAAAACTGTTTTTT. It is translated as CASSPRGAATNEKLFF.

This clone has just one count. This chain uses TRBV28 with TRBJ2-5; 8 bases line up with TRBD2. This CDR3 contains 14 residues. The junction had 7 bases not matched to a gene; V was cut back by 5 bases and J by 5 bases. Per the germline V gene, CDR1 is MDHEN and CDR2 is SYDVKM. The CDR3 coding sequence is TGTGCCAGCAGTCCAGTAGCGGGAAGGGAGACCCAGTACTTC. It specifies CASSPVAGRETQYF.

This sequence joins TRBV19 and TRBJ1-4; 8 bases are shared with TRBD1. The V gene end was trimmed by 7 bases and the J gene end by 8 bases; junction bases not matched to a gene: 9. Germline V gene lookup returns CDR1 LNHDA and CDR2 SQIVND (reference sequence). This CDR3 contains 14 residues. The CDR3 spells CASNPKQGGEKLFF. Written as DNA, the CDR3 is TGTGCCAGTAACCCCAAACAGGGGGGAGAAAAACTGTTTTTT.

V and J are TRBV19 and TRBJ2-4; 8 bases match TRBD2. This CDR3 contains 14 residues. The junction had 1 base not matched to a gene; V was cut back by 6 bases and J by 0 bases. Germline CDR1 reads LNHDA; CDR2 reads SQIVND (reference sequence). The CDR3 spells CASSLAGAKNIQYF. CDR3 in DNA: TGTGCCAGTAGCCTAGCGGGAGCCAAAAACATTCAGTACTTC. The full variable domain, with the rest looked up from reference TRBV19 and TRBJ2-4, is DGGITQSPKYLFRKEGQNVTLSCEQNLNHDAMYWYRQDPGQGLRLIYYSQIVNDFQKGDIAEGYSVSREKKESFPLTVTSAQKNPTAFYLCASSLAGAKNIQYFGAGTRLSVL.

This clone is judged medium-sized. This sequence joins TRBV28 and TRBJ1-1; 8 bases line up with TRBD1. This CDR3 contains 16 residues. Germline CDR1 reads MDHEN; CDR2 reads SYDVKM. After removal of 4 bases from V and 0 bases from J, the junction contained 7 bases not matched to a gene. CDR3 residues: CASSSLRGPMNTEAFF. The CDR3 DNA is TGTGCCAGCAGTTCCCTCAGGGGGCCAATGAACACTGAAGCTTTCTTT.

The chain employs TRBV21-1 and TRBJ1-1; TRBD1 is the table's D call and was not checked against the DNA. TRBV21-1 is labeled a pseudogene. The CDR3 has 15 residues. The CDR3 region is CASSKLGQNDPGAFF. The CDR3, as DNA: TGTGCCAGCAGCAAACTGGGACAAAATGACCCCGGGGCTTTCTTT.

The V gene is TRBV6-4, the J gene TRBJ2-6; the D gene is possibly TRBD2 (5 bases). The CDR3 contains 14 residues. Germline V gene lookup returns CDR1 MRHNA and CDR2 SNTAGT. Trimming removed 4 bases from V and 2 bases from J, with 6 bases in between. CDR3 protein: CASSAGAGANVLTF. The DNA of the CDR3 is TGTGCCAGCAGTGCCGGGGCTGGGGCCAACGTCCTGACTTTC.